The rows below give T cell receptor beta chains drawn from one sample of a study of a mutant IDH1 vaccine in newly diagnosed glioma. These receptors' targets are unknown. This table comes from immunoSEQ multiplex PCR, and its TCRdb copy is limited to in-frame clones, with some not included. There are almost 95,000 clones in the sample; roughly 90% occur only once, and 0.6% to 0.95% lies in the top ten. The sample here was PBMCs, taken from a glioma patient whose treatment included an IDH1 peptide vaccine. These TCRs come from a woman in her forties or fifties with glioma. The conserved cysteine and the conserved F or W are not part of the CDR3 here. Only part of the rows carry a size: once, few, many, or a class if the clone is expanded.

cdr3_aa	j_call	v_call	clone_size
ASSLLPGQDGNTIY	TRBJ1-3	TRBV5-1	.
ASREGGTDTQY	TRBJ2-3	TRBV7-3	.
ASSLDLGADTQY	TRBJ2-3	TRBV11-3	once
ASSFTEETQY	TRBJ2-5	TRBV5-1	.
ASRPGQPSNTGELF	TRBJ2-2	TRBV28	.
ASSSQRNWDTEAF	TRBJ1-1	TRBV7-2	few
ASSFPAFNPASNKGYT	TRBJ1-2	TRBV28	.
ASSLTSGSFPPYEQY	TRBJ2-7	TRBV27	.
ASRGTVNTGELF	TRBJ2-2	TRBV28	.
ASSLSGSSYEQY	TRBJ2-7	TRBV5-4	few
ASSPGRGQGYT	TRBJ1-2	TRBV7-8	once
ASSLDRTDTQY	TRBJ2-3	TRBV11-2	.
ASTEGAGQPQH	TRBJ1-5	TRBV28	.
ASSLVPLQDNEQF	TRBJ2-1	TRBV5-1	.
ASSPPGLASFQY	TRBJ2-5	TRBV28	.
ASGLVPRDTQY	TRBJ2-3	TRBV12-5	once
ASSPVGWSSYNEQF	TRBJ2-1	TRBV18	.
ASSSSYEQY	TRBJ2-7	TRBV27	.
ASGLVSTSDTQY	TRBJ2-3	TRBV12-5	.
ASSLRGSGNTIY	TRBJ1-3	TRBV7-9	.
ASSPWTGTKETQY	TRBJ2-5	TRBV9	.
ASSIDRGSHEQF	TRBJ2-1	TRBV19	.
ASSLLAIGTDTQY	TRBJ2-3	TRBV27	once
ASRGTNTGELF	TRBJ2-2	TRBV19	.
ASSLGQGAYNEQF	TRBJ2-1	TRBV7-7	.
ASAIPGLGTDTQY	TRBJ2-3	TRBV28	.
VSSRMDREAF	TRBJ1-1	TRBV7-9	once